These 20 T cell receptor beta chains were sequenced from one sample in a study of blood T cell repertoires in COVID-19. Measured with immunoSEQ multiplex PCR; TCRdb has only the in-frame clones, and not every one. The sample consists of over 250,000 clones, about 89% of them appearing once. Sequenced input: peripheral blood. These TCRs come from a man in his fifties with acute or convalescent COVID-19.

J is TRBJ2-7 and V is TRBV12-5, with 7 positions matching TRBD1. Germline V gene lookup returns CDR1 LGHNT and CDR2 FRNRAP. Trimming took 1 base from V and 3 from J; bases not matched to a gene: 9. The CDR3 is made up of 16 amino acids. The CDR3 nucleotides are TGTGCTAGTGGTTTGGCAGACCGGGACAGAGACTACGAGCAGTACTTC. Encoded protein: CASGLADRDRDYEQYF.

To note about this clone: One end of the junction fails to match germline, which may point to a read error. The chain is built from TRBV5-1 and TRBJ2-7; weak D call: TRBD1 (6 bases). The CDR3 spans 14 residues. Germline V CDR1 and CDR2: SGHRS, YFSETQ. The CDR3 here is CASSLGDISHEQYF. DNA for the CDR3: TGCGCCAGCAGCTTGGGGGACATCTCCCACGAGCAGTACTTC.

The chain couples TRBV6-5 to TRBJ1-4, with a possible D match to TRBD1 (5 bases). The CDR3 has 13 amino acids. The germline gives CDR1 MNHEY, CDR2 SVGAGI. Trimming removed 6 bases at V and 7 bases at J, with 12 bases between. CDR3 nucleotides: TGTGCCAGCAGCTGGGGCAGAGGTGAAAAACTGTTTTTT. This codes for CASSWGRGEKLFF.

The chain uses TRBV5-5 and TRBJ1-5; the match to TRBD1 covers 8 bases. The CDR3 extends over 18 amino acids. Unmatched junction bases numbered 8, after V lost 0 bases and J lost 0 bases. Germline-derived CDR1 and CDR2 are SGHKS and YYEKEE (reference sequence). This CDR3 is CASSLVRTGGDSNQPQHF. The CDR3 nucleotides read TGTGCCAGCAGCTTGGTACGTACAGGGGGAGATAGCAATCAGCCCCAGCATTTT.

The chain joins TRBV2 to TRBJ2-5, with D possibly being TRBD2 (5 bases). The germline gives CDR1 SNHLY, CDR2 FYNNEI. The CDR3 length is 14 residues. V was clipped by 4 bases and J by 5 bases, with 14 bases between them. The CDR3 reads CASSGGTSVETQYF. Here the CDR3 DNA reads TGTGCCAGCAGTGGGGGTACTAGTGTGGAGACCCAGTACTTC.

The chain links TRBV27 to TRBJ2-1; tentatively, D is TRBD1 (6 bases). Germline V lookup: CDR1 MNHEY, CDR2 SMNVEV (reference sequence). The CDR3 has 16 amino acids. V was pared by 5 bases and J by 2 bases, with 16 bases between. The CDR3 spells CASSPPGTPPYNEQFF. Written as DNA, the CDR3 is TGTGCCAGCAGTCCTCCCGGGACACCTCCCTACAATGAGCAGTTCTTC.

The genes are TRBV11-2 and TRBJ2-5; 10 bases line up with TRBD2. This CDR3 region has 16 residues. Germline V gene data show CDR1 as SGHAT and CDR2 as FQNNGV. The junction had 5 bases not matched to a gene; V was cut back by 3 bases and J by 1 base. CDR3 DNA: TGTGCCAGCAGCTTCGGAACTAGCGGGGCCCAAGAGACCCAGTACTTC. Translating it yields CASSFGTSGAQETQYF.

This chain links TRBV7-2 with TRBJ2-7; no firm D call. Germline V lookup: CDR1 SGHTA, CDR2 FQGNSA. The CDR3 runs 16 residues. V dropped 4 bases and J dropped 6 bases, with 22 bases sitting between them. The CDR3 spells CASSSIRVEARGEQYF. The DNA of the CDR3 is TGTGCCAGCAGCTCTATCCGAGTTGAGGCGAGAGGCGAGCAGTACTTC.

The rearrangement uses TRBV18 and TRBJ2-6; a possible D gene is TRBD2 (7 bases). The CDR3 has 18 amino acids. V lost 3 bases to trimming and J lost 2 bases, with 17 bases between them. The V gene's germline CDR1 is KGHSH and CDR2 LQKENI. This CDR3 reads CASSPLGGAQAGANVLTF. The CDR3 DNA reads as TGTGCCAGCTCACCCCTTGGGGGGGCGCAGGCTGGGGCCAACGTCCTGACTTTC.

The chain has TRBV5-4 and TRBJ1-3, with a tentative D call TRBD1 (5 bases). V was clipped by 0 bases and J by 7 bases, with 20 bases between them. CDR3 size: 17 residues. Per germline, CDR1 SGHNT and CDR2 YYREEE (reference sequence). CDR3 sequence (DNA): TGTGCCAGCAGCTTGGAGGGGTCGGCAGGGCATGGGAACACCATATATTTT. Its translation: CASSLEGSAGHGNTIYF.

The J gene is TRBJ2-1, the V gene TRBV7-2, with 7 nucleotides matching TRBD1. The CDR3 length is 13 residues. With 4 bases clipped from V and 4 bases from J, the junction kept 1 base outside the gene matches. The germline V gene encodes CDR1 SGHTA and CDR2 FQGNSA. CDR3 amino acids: CASSWDRYNEQFF. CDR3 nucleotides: TGTGCCAGCAGCTGGGACAGATACAATGAGCAGTTCTTC.

CDR3 loop: CASRATGTMSNQPQHF. DNA of the CDR3: TGTGCCAGCAGGGCTACAGGGACGATGAGCAATCAGCCCCAGCATTTT. The chain joins TRBV2 to TRBJ1-5, with D tentatively TRBD1 (6 bases). Germline V lookup: CDR1 SNHLY, CDR2 FYNNEI. The CDR3 contains 16 residues. Trimming cost V 6 bases and J 1 base, with 16 bases left between them.

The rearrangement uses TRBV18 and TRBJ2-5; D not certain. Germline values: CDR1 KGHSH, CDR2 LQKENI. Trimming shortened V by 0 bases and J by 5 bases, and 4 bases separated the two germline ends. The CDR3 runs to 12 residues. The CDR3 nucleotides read TGTGCCAGCTCACCACCCTCGGAGACCCAGTACTTC. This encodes CASSPPSETQYF.

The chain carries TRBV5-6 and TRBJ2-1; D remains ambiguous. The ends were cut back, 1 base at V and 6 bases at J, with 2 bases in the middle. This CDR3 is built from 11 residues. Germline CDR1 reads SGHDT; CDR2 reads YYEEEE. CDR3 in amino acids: CASSLLNEQFF. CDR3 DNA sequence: TGTGCCAGCAGCTTGCTCAATGAGCAGTTCTTC. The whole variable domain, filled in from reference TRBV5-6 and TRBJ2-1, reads DAGVTQSPTHLIKTRGQQVTLRCSPKSGHDTVSWYQQALGQGPQFIFQYYEEEERQRGNFPDRFSGHQFPNYSSELNVNALLLGDSALYLCASSLLNEQFFGPGTRLTVL.

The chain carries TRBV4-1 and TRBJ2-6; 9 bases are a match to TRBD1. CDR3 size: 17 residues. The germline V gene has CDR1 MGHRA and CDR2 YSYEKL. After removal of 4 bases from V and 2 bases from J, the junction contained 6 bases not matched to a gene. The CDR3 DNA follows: TGCGCCAGCAGCCCCACAGGGGGCGCACCTGGGGCCAACGTCCTGACTTTC. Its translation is CASSPTGGAPGANVLTF.

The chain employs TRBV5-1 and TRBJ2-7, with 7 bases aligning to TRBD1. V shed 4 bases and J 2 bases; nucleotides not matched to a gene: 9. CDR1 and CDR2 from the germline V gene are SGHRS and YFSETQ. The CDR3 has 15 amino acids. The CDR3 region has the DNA TGCGCCAGCAGCACCGAAGGGACAGCCACCTACGAGCAGTACTTC. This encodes CASSTEGTATYEQYF.

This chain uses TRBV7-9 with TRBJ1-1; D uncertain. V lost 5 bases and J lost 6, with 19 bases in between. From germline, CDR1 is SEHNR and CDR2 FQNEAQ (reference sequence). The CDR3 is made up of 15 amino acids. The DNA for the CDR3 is TGTGCCAGCAGCCCTCCGTTACGTCTCGGGTCTGAAGCTTTCTTT. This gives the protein CASSPPLRLGSEAFF. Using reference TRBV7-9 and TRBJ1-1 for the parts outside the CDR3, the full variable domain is DTGVSQNPRHKITKRGQNVTFRCDPISEHNRLYWYRQTLGQGPEFLTYFQNEAQLEKSRLLSDRFSAERPKGSFSTLEIQRTEQGDSAMYLCASSPPLRLGSEAFFGQGTRLTVV.

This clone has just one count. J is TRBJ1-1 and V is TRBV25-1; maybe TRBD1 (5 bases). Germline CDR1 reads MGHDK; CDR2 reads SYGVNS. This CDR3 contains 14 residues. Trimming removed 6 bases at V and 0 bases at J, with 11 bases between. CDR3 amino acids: CASSRATLNTEAFF. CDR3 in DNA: TGTGCCAGCAGCAGGGCTACACTGAACACTGAAGCTTTCTTT.

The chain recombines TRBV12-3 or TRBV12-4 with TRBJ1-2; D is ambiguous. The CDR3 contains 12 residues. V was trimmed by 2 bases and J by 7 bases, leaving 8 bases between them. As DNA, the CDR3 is TGTGCCAGCAGTTTAACGGAGAGTGGCTACACCTTC. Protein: CASSLTESGYTF.

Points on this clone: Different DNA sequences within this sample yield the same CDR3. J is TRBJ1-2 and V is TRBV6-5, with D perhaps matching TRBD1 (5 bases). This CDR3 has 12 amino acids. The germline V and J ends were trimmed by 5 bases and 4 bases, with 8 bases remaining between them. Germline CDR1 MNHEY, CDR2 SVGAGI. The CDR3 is CASSPTGYGYTF. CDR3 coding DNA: TGTGCCAGCAGTCCTACAGGCTATGGCTACACCTTC.